This record looks at one T cell receptor beta chain sequence and its context. The data derive from a study of control samples from healthy donors and cancer patients. Germline V lookup: CDR1 GTSNPN, CDR2 SVGIG (reference sequence). This CDR3 comprises 16 residues. V was pared by 1 base and J by 0 bases, with 13 bases between. Generated by immunoSEQ multiplex PCR, the TCRdb table keeps only in-frame clones and is missing some. The sample lists 95,000 to 120,000 clones; just under 85% were seen once. The specimen was blood. The TCR sequence derives from a man between 18 and 35 years old in good health. The V call is TRBV30, the J call TRBJ1-3; D is ambiguous. The CDR3: CAWSASGLSSGNTIYF. As DNA, the CDR3 is TGTGCCTGGAGTGCTTCGGGCCTGAGCTCTGGAAACACCATATATTTT.